This TCR beta chain is drawn from a study of vaccination and CD4 T cells after COVID-19. Study information: Two of the convalescents were Hispanic, and the group consisted of six males and four females. Study findings and constraints: Median numbers of SARS-CoV-2-reactive clonotypes increased from about 20 to 38 (not a significant change).

This sample's time point: late sampling 161 to 241 days after vaccination in three convalescent patients. PCR positivity dates ran from March to December 2020, preceding US Alpha, Beta and Delta variants. Germline assignment: CDR1 MNHNS and CDR2 SASEGT. V lost 5 bases and J lost 2; bases outside the gene matches: 11. The CDR3 covers 16 residues. TCRdb itself ran the PCR reads through MiXCR, one entry per CDR3 protein. Among about 36,000 distinct CDR3 sequences listed, under 45% were seen once. This clonotype was seen a few times. Antigen specificity is unknown. This TCR came from a human donor who had recovered from COVID-19. V and J are TRBV6-1 and TRBJ2-5; 7 bases are shared with TRBD2. The source material was CD4+ T cells from blood, sampled about 7 months after SARS-CoV-2 vaccination. The CDR3 region has the DNA TGTGCCAGCAGTCGCCTCTGGGGTAGCGGGCAAGAGACCCAGTACTTC. Its translation is CASSRLWGSGQETQYF.